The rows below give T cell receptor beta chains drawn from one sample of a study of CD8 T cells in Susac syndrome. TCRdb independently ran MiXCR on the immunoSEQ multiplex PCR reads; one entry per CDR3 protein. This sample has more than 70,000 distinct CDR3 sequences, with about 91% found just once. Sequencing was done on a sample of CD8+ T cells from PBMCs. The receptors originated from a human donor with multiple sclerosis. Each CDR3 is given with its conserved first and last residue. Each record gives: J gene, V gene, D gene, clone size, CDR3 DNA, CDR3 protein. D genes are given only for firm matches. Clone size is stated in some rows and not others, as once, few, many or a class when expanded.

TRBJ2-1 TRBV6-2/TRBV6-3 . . TGTGCCAGCGCGCTACTAGGGAAGCAGTTCTTC CASALLGKQFF
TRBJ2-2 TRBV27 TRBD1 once TGTGCCAGCAGTTTCCGGGACAGCAACACCGGGGAGCTGTTTTTT CASSFRDSNTGELFF
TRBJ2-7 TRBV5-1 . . TGCGCCAGCAGGGCAGAACTCTTCCTTTACGAGCAGTACTTC CASRAELFLYEQYF
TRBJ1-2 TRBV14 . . TGTGCCAGCAGCCAAGGAGTCCGGGGGGGCGCCGAAGGCTACACCTTC CASSQGVRGGAEGYTF
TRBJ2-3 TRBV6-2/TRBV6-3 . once TGTGCCAGCAGTTACGGTGCGGCGGAGGTTACAGATACGCAGTATTTT CASSYGAAEVTDTQYF
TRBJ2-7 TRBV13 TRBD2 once TGTGCCAGCAGCTTAGTACTAGCGGGAGACCACCACGAGCAGTACTTC CASSLVLAGDHHEQYF
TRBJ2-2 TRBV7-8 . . TGTGCCAGCGTATTAGGGGGGGGGACAGCGAACACCGGGGAGCTGTTTTTT CASVLGGGTANTGELFF
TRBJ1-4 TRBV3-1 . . TGTGCCAGCAGCCAAATACCTACAACTAATGAAAAACTGTTTTTT CASSQIPTTNEKLFF
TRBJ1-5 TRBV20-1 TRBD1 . TGCAGTGCTAGGAACGACAGGGGGCAAGAGCCCCAGCATTTT CSARNDRGQEPQHF
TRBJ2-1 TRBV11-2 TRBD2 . TGTGCCAGCAGCTTAACTACTAGCGGGAGGGACAATGAGCAGTTCTTC CASSLTTSGRDNEQFF
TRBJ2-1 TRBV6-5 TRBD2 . TGTGCCAGCAGTTACCTCATAGCGGGGGCCTCCTACAATGAGCAGTTCTTC CASSYLIAGASYNEQFF
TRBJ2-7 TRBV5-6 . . TGTGCCAGCAGCTACACCTGGGGGGTGCACGAGCAGTACTTC CASSYTWGVHEQYF
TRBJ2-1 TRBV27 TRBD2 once TGTGCCAGCAGTTTATCACCTAGCGGGAGTTATGATGAGCAGTTCTTC CASSLSPSGSYDEQFF
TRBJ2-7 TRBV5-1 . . TGCGCCAGCAGCTGGTTGCCAGGGGAGGTAGAGCAGTACTTC CASSWLPGEVEQYF
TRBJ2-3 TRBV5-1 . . TGCGCCAGCAGCTTGTTGGGGGGCTTCACAGATACGCAGTATTTT CASSLLGGFTDTQYF
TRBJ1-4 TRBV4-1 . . TGCGCCAGCAGCTTAGCGGGGGATGAAAAACTGTTTTTT CASSLAGDEKLFF
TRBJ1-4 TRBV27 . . TGTGCCAGCAGTCTAGGGGGTTATCTCAATGAAAAACTGTTTTTT CASSLGGYLNEKLFF
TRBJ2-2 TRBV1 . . TGCACCAGCAGCCCCCATATCAAAGACGGAGGGGCGAACACCGGGGAGCTGTTTTTT CTSSPHIKDGGANTGELFF
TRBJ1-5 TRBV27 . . TGTGCCAGCAGTCGTGGTAGCAATCAGCCCCAGCATTTT CASSRGSNQPQHF
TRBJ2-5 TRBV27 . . TGTGCCAGCAGTTTATCGTCCGGGGGTGGATTGTACTTC CASSLSSGGGLYF
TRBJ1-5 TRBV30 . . TGTGCCTGGAGCCTTGGCACGGGGAGGGGAGAGCCCCAGCATTTT CAWSLGTGRGEPQHF